A single sample gave rise to the 24 T cell receptor beta chains below, sequenced in a study of T cell changes during pregnancy in multiple sclerosis. TCRdb's table, derived via immunoSEQ multiplex PCR, lists solely in-frame clones and lacks some. The sample consists of about 40,000 clones, roughly nine tenths of them appearing once. Sequenced material: CD8+ T cells from peripheral blood mononuclear cells, taken in the first trimester of pregnancy. The receptors were sampled from a female donor with multiple sclerosis, enrolled in a pregnancy study.

This clone was counted once. J is TRBJ1-6 and V is TRBV30; 8 positions match TRBD1. The CDR3 extends over 17 amino acids. V gave up 2 bases and J gave up 0 bases; unmatched junction bases: 6. Germline V lookup: CDR1 GTSNPN, CDR2 SVGIG (reference sequence). The CDR3 DNA follows: TGTGCCTGGAGTTTGGACAGGGCAAGCTCCTATAATTCACCCCTCCACTTT. Protein sequence: CAWSLDRASSYNSPLHF.

The rearrangement joins TRBV6-1 to TRBJ2-3; no definite D call. The germline gives CDR1 MNHNS, CDR2 SASEGT. CDR3 size: 14 residues. V was clipped by 2 bases and J by 2 bases, with 8 bases between them. CDR3 amino acids: CASSEITNTDTQYF. The CDR3 DNA reads TGTGCCAGCAGTGAAATCACTAACACAGATACGCAGTATTTT.

The V call is TRBV4-1, the J call TRBJ2-7; 8 bases align to TRBD2. CDR3 length equals 16 residues. In germline, CDR1 is MGHRA, CDR2 YSYEKL. Trimming cost V 1 base and J 5 bases; bases outside gene matches: 10. CDR3 bases: TGCGCCAGCAGCCAAGCCCCCCCGGGGGGGCCTAACGAGCAGTACTTC. Translated, it gives CASSQAPPGGPNEQYF.

The chain uses TRBV20-1 and TRBJ1-2; D is unresolved. Germline V gene data show CDR1 as DFQATT and CDR2 as SNEGSKA (reference sequence). This CDR3 is 10 amino acids long. Between the trimmed V and J ends, which lost 4 bases and 8 bases, there was a span of 8 bases. The CDR3 protein is CSATEWGYTF. The DNA for the CDR3 is TGCAGTGCTACCGAGTGGGGCTACACCTTC.

The chain combines TRBV6-5 with TRBJ1-4; D is ambiguous. The CDR3 loop spans 14 amino acids. The germline V gene encodes CDR1 MNHEY and CDR2 SVGAGI. The germline V and J ends were trimmed by 8 bases and 7 bases, with 17 bases remaining between them. Here the CDR3 reads CASSLISASEKLFF. Here the CDR3 DNA reads TGTGCCAGCTCCCTTATTAGCGCGAGTGAAAAACTGTTTTTT.

The CDR3 region has the DNA TGTGCCAGCAGTGTTCGGGGAGATGGCTACACCTTC. It codes for CASSVRGDGYTF. The chain links TRBV6-1 to TRBJ1-2; D uncertain. The V end was cut by 4 bases, the J end by 6 bases, with 9 bases between. The CDR3 extends over 12 amino acids. Per germline, CDR1 MNHNS and CDR2 SASEGT.

The genes are TRBV27 and TRBJ1-2; maybe TRBD1 (6 bases). Per the germline V gene, CDR1 is MNHEY and CDR2 is SMNVEV (reference sequence). The V and J ends lost 4 bases and 5 bases respectively, with 20 bases between them. This CDR3 comprises 16 residues. CDR3 residues: CASSSRGGPSPYGYTF. CDR3 coding DNA: TGTGCCAGCAGTTCCCGGGGGGGGCCATCTCCTTATGGCTACACCTTC.

V is TRBV13 and J is TRBJ2-7; 8 bases align to TRBD1. The CDR3 spans 15 residues. The junction had 7 bases not matched to a gene; V was cut back by 3 bases and J by 3 bases. Germline V CDR1 and CDR2: PRHDT, FYEKMQ (reference sequence). For the CDR3, the DNA is TGTGCCAGCAGCTTGGATTCAGGGGGCGTCTACGAGCAGTACTTC. Translation gives CASSLDSGGVYEQYF.

This sequence joins TRBV9 and TRBJ1-2; D remains ambiguous. V gave up 3 bases and J gave up 5 bases, with 5 bases separating them. Germline assignment: CDR1 SGDLS and CDR2 YYNGEE. The CDR3 has 11 residues. The CDR3 DNA is TGTGCCAGCAGCGGGACTTATGGCTACACCTTC. It translates to CASSGTYGYTF.

The J gene is TRBJ1-2, the V gene TRBV2; no firm D call. The CDR3 is made up of 15 amino acids. Germline V gives CDR1 SNHLY, CDR2 FYNNEI. V was shortened by 2 bases and J by 0 bases, with 10 bases between the two germline ends. DNA for the CDR3: TGTGCCAGCAGTGAAACAGTTGCCGCTAACTATGGCTACACCTTC. Residues: CASSETVAANYGYTF.

The chain uses TRBV6-5 and TRBJ1-2; maybe TRBD1 (6 bases). Per germline, CDR1 MNHEY and CDR2 SVGAGI. Trimming removed 2 bases from V and 8 bases from J, with 12 bases in between. This CDR3 has 13 residues. The CDR3 here is CASSYGGARGYTF. The CDR3 region has the DNA TGTGCCAGCAGTTACGGGGGGGCCCGGGGCTACACCTTC.

V is TRBV19 and J is TRBJ1-1; D unclear. Trimming cost V 6 bases and J 7 bases, with 12 bases left between them. This CDR3 has 12 residues. Germline loops: CDR1 LNHDA, CDR2 SQIVND (reference sequence). Written as DNA, the CDR3 is TGTGCCAGTAGCCGAGCCGCAGGTGAAGCTTTCTTT. Protein sequence: CASSRAAGEAFF.

The chain is built from TRBV29-1 and TRBJ1-2, with 10 nucleotides matching TRBD1. CDR3 length: 15 amino acids. Germline V gene lookup returns CDR1 SQVTM and CDR2 ANQGSEA. V lost 0 bases, J lost 8 bases, and 9 bases stayed unmatched. CDR3 sequence: CSVEEQIDRGLGYTF. The CDR3 DNA reads as TGCAGCGTTGAAGAGCAAATCGACAGGGGGCTAGGCTACACCTTC.

J is TRBJ2-7 and V is TRBV27; D is unresolved. Trimming left V 4 bases short and J 4 bases short, with 8 bases between. The V gene's germline CDR1 is MNHEY and CDR2 SMNVEV (reference sequence). The CDR3 loop spans 12 amino acids. CDR3 nucleotides: TGTGCCAGCAGTTCAGGATTGTACGAGCAGTACTTC. Its protein product is CASSSGLYEQYF.

V is TRBV10-3 and J is TRBJ1-4; 7 positions match TRBD1. This CDR3 region has 15 residues. Germline assignment: CDR1 ENHRY and CDR2 SYGVKD. Unmatched junction bases numbered 12, after V lost 8 bases and J lost 6 bases. The CDR3 spells CAIGQDRAADEKLFF. The DNA for the CDR3 is TGTGCCATCGGCCAAGACAGGGCAGCGGATGAAAAACTGTTTTTT.

The chain combines TRBV27 with TRBJ2-7; tentative D call: TRBD1 (6 bases). Germline CDR1 MNHEY, CDR2 SMNVEV (reference sequence). Deletions cut 6 bases from V and 1 base from J, with 10 bases between. This CDR3 spans 13 amino acids. CDR3 bases: TGTGCCAGCAGGTCAGGGGTTTCCTACGAGCAGTACTTC. This gives the protein CASRSGVSYEQYF.

The sample holds a few counts of this clone. The chain has TRBV6-4 and TRBJ2-7, with 11 bases matching TRBD1. The J segment lost 3 bases and the V segment lost 0 bases, leaving 1 base of the junction unmatched. The CDR3 runs to 15 residues. Germline assignment: CDR1 MRHNA and CDR2 SNTAGT. The DNA for the CDR3 is TGTGCCAGCAGTGACTCCGGGACAGGGGGCTACGAGCAGTACTTC. This codes for CASSDSGTGGYEQYF.

The V and J genes are TRBV7-2 and TRBJ2-3; 7 nucleotides align to TRBD2. V shed 1 base, J shed 3 bases, and the junction held 4 bases outside the gene matches. The CDR3 covers 15 residues. Germline V gives CDR1 SGHTA, CDR2 FQGNSA. This chain's CDR3 is CASSLERGGTDTQYF. In DNA form, the CDR3 reads TGTGCCAGCAGCTTAGAAAGGGGAGGGACAGATACGCAGTATTTT.

CDR3 sequence: CASSVDGGLVYEQYF. The CDR3 DNA is TGTGCCAGCAGCGTAGACGGGGGATTGGTCTACGAGCAGTACTTC. The chain joins TRBV9 to TRBJ2-7, with a possible D match to TRBD2 (6 bases). The V end was cut by 0 bases, the J end by 3 bases, with 13 bases between. The CDR3 has 15 amino acids. The V gene's germline CDR1 is SGDLS and CDR2 YYNGEE.

The rearrangement uses TRBV7-8 and TRBJ1-2; tentative D call: TRBD1 (5 bases). V was cut by 4 bases and J by 8 bases, with 14 bases left in between. Germline V CDR1 and CDR2: SGHVS, FQNEAQ. CDR3 length equals 13 residues. CDR3 in amino acids: CASSSQQEWGYTF. The CDR3 nucleotides read TGTGCCAGCAGCTCGCAACAGGAGTGGGGCTACACCTTC. The full variable domain, in which reference TRBV7-8 and TRBJ1-2 provide the parts outside the CDR3, is GAGVSQSPRYKVAKRGQDVALRCDPISGHVSLFWYQQALGQGPEFLTYFQNEAQLDKSGLPSDRFFAERPEGSVSTLKIQRTQQEDSAVYLCASSSQQEWGYTFGSGTRLTVV.

V gene TRBV18 combines with J gene TRBJ1-5, with 7 bases aligning to TRBD1. This CDR3 spans 12 amino acids. Germline V gene lookup returns CDR1 KGHSH and CDR2 LQKENI. J gave up 9 bases and V 4 bases, and 3 bases lay outside the gene matches. DNA for the CDR3: TGTGCCAGCTCACAGGGGGCTAGGCCCCAGCATTTT. This encodes CASSQGARPQHF.

At least ten counts were recorded for this clone. V is TRBV5-6 and J is TRBJ2-7; 11 bases agree with TRBD1. Germline V lookup: CDR1 SGHDT, CDR2 YYEEEE. Unmatched junction bases numbered 11, after V lost 4 bases and J lost 5 bases. This CDR3 region has 16 residues. This CDR3 is CASSPDLDRGPHEQYF. The CDR3 region has the DNA TGTGCCAGCAGCCCAGACCTGGACAGGGGGCCCCACGAGCAGTACTTC.

Here the CDR3 DNA reads TGTGCCAGCAGCGATCGGGACAGGGGAGCTGAAAAACTGTTTTTT. The encoded protein is CASSDRDRGAEKLFF. This sequence joins TRBV7-6 and TRBJ1-4, with 10 nucleotides matching TRBD1. This CDR3 spans 15 amino acids. Germline CDR1 is SGHVS and CDR2 is FNYEAQ. V lost 5 bases, J lost 7 bases, and 7 bases stayed unmatched.

This clone is medium-sized. The chain is built from TRBV19 and TRBJ1-1; TRBD1 matches 9 bases. The CDR3 contains 16 residues. From germline, CDR1 is LNHDA and CDR2 SQIVND (reference sequence). The trim removed 5 bases at V and 4 bases at J, leaving 11 bases unmatched. The CDR3 region has the DNA TGTGCCAGTAGTTTCTCCGGGACAGGGAGAGGCACTGAAGCTTTCTTT. This codes for CASSFSGTGRGTEAFF.